This passage covers 30 T cell receptor beta chains from one sample sequenced in a study of OX40 agonist ivuxolimab in advanced cancers. Assay: immunoSEQ multiplex PCR; the TCRdb copy retains only in-frame clones and omits some. This repertoire shows around 40,000 clones, around nine tenths found once; its top ten account for about an eighth. Specimen: CD4+ or CD8+ T cells sorted from blood, collected in a trial of the OX40 agonist ivuxolimab. Receptors were obtained from an adult with an advanced solid tumor such as melanoma, head and neck, liver or kidney cancer.

The chain joins TRBV7-8 to TRBJ2-3; tentatively, D is TRBD2 (5 bases). Germline V gene lookup returns CDR1 SGHVS and CDR2 FQNEAQ. The V end was cut by 4 bases, the J end by 13 bases, with 12 bases between. This CDR3 has 11 residues. CDR3 amino acids: CASSSLGGEYF. The CDR3 DNA reads TGTGCCAGCAGCTCACTAGGTGGGGAGTATTTT. The variable domain in full, completed from reference TRBV7-8 and TRBJ2-3, reads GAGVSQSPRYKVAKRGQDVALRCDPISGHVSLFWYQQALGQGPEFLTYFQNEAQLDKSGLPSDRFFAERPEGSVSTLKIQRTQQEDSAVYLCASSSLGGEYFGPGTRLTVL.

The rearrangement uses TRBV27 and TRBJ1-2; a weak D match, TRBD1 (5 bases). Looked up from germline, CDR1 is MNHEY and CDR2 is SMNVEV (reference sequence). V lost 4 bases and J 4 bases, leaving 10 bases between the germline ends. This CDR3 has 13 amino acids. This chain's CDR3 is CASSSTGGYGYTF. For the CDR3, the DNA is TGTGCCAGCAGTTCCACGGGGGGCTATGGCTACACCTTC.

The chain is built from TRBV6-5 and TRBJ2-2; the D is unclear. This CDR3 spans 13 amino acids. V was shortened by 0 bases and J by 7 bases, with 6 bases between the two germline ends. Germline values: CDR1 MNHEY, CDR2 SVGAGI. The CDR3 loop is CASSYSKGGELFF. The CDR3 bases are TGTGCCAGCAGTTACTCAAAGGGCGGGGAGCTGTTTTTT.

The chain joins TRBV6-5 to TRBJ2-3, with a weak D call TRBD2 (6 bases). The germline V and J ends were trimmed by 2 bases and 4 bases, with 13 bases remaining between them. The CDR3 extends over 15 amino acids. Germline CDR1 MNHEY, CDR2 SVGAGI. Here the CDR3 DNA reads TGTGCCAGCAGTTACGGGGGGAGCACTTCAGATACGCAGTATTTT. This codes for CASSYGGSTSDTQYF.

The V call is TRBV11-1, the J call TRBJ2-3, with 10 bases fitting TRBD2. The CDR3 has 16 residues. The V gene end was trimmed by 1 base and the J gene end by 8 bases; junction bases not matched to a gene: 9. CDR1 and CDR2 (germline): SGHAT, FQDESV (reference sequence). CDR3 in amino acids: CASSLDSSGGSGTQYF. CDR3 in DNA: TGTGCCAGCAGCTTAGATAGTAGCGGGGGGTCTGGTACGCAGTATTTT.

Details on this clone: The identical CDR3 is also encoded by other nucleotide sequences in the sample. The V call is TRBV27, the J call TRBJ2-6; 9 positions match TRBD1. The V and J ends lost 3 bases and 0 bases, in that order; junction bases with no gene match: 3. The germline gives CDR1 MNHEY, CDR2 SMNVEV (reference sequence). The CDR3 sequence is 17 residues long. This CDR3 reads CASSFRDRVSGANVLTF. The CDR3, as DNA: TGTGCCAGCAGTTTCAGGGACAGGGTCTCTGGGGCCAACGTCCTGACTTTC. Drawing the rest from reference TRBV27 and TRBJ2-6, the complete variable domain is EAQVTQNPRYLITVTGKKLTVTCSQNMNHEYMSWYRQDPGLGLRQIYYSMNVEVTDKGDVPEGYKVSRKEKRNFPLILESPSPNQTSLYFCASSFRDRVSGANVLTFGAGSRLTVL.

V and J are TRBV5-1 and TRBJ1-1; 8 positions match TRBD1. The V gene's germline CDR1 is SGHRS and CDR2 YFSETQ. The J segment lost 6 bases and the V segment lost 0 bases, leaving 4 bases of the junction unmatched. The CDR3 is 14 amino acids. The CDR3 nucleotides read TGCGCCAGCAGCTTGGGACAGGGGTTATCTGAAGCTTTCTTT. It translates to CASSLGQGLSEAFF.

The chain joins TRBV28 to TRBJ1-2; the D is unclear. Trimming removed 9 bases at V and 4 bases at J, with 9 bases between. Germline V lookup: CDR1 MDHEN, CDR2 SYDVKM. This CDR3 region has 11 residues. In DNA, the CDR3 is TGTGCCAGGTCACCACTCTATGGCTACACCTTC. This encodes CARSPLYGYTF.

The V gene is TRBV7-6, the J gene TRBJ2-7, with D possibly being TRBD1 (6 bases). V was pared by 1 base and J by 3 bases, with 16 bases between. The germline V gene encodes CDR1 SGHVS and CDR2 FNYEAQ. The CDR3 loop spans 16 amino acids. The DNA of the CDR3 is TGTGCCAGCAGCTTAGTTGTTGGGACAAGGAGCTACGAGCAGTACTTC. Its translation: CASSLVVGTRSYEQYF.

This chain uses TRBV30 with TRBJ2-1, with D possibly matching TRBD2 (6 bases). CDR1 is GTSNPN, CDR2 SVGIG, per germline (reference sequence). The ends were cut back, 8 bases at V and 8 bases at J, with 16 bases in the middle. This CDR3 region has 12 residues. Written as DNA, the CDR3 is TGTGCCATATGGGACCCGGGGGATGAGCAGTTCTTC. Its translation is CAIWDPGDEQFF. The full variable domain, its missing parts supplied by reference TRBV30 and TRBJ2-1, is SQTIHQWPATLVQPVGSPLSLECTVEGTSNPNLYWYRQAAGRGLQLLFYSVGIGQISSEVPQNLSASRPQDRQFILSSKKLLLSDSGFYLCAIWDPGDEQFFGPGTRLTVL.

The chain combines TRBV27 with TRBJ2-3; 8 bases are shared with TRBD2. The germline V gene has CDR1 MNHEY and CDR2 SMNVEV (reference sequence). Germline trimming cut 7 bases from V and 4 bases from J; bases unmatched to any gene: 7. CDR3 length: 14 residues. The CDR3 reads CASNRAGGSDTQYF. CDR3 DNA sequence: TGTGCCAGCAATCGGGCGGGAGGCTCAGATACGCAGTATTTT.

On this clone itself: The limits of the CDR3 on the DNA are not certain, so only TCRdb's listed CDR3 is given. V and J are TRBV25-1 and TRBJ2-3. Germline V gene sequence: CDR1 MGHDK, CDR2 SYGVNS. The CDR3 has 17 amino acids, counting both end residues. The CDR3 region is CASILGELEPSPDTQYF.

This chain connects TRBV4-1 to TRBJ2-1; D perhaps matches TRBD2 (5 bases). Trimming took off 0 bases at V and 5 bases at J, with 11 bases between the two ends. The CDR3 has 15 residues. The germline gives CDR1 MGHRA, CDR2 YSYEKL. The CDR3 spells CASSQERVRDNEQFF. In nucleotides, the CDR3 is TGCGCCAGCAGCCAAGAAAGGGTGAGGGACAATGAGCAGTTCTTC.

The chain uses TRBV29-1 and TRBJ1-1; D gene ambiguous. From germline, CDR1 is SQVTM and CDR2 ANQGSEA. CDR3 size: 13 residues. Trimming took off 6 bases at V and 5 bases at J, with 16 bases between the two ends. CDR3 residues: CSVQSPEGTEAFF. The CDR3 DNA reads TGCAGCGTCCAATCCCCTGAGGGAACTGAAGCTTTCTTT.

The chain is built from TRBV6-1 and TRBJ2-3, with 8 bases lining up with TRBD2. The CDR3 has 16 residues. V was pared by 4 bases and J by 0 bases, with 6 bases of the junction left unmatched. Per germline, CDR1 MNHNS and CDR2 SASEGT. The CDR3 reads CASSGRTSRSTDTQYF. The CDR3 DNA sequence: TGTGCCAGCAGTGGTCGGACTAGCAGGAGCACAGATACGCAGTATTTT.

This chain connects TRBV15 to TRBJ2-1; 7 bases line up with TRBD1. Trimming removed 5 bases from V and 0 bases from J; junction bases left unmatched: 7. Germline V gene data show CDR1 as LNHNV and CDR2 as YYDKDF (reference sequence). The CDR3 has 16 amino acids. CDR3 region: CATSRDRELSYNEQFF. The CDR3 DNA reads TGTGCCACCAGCCGCGACAGGGAACTCTCCTACAATGAGCAGTTCTTC.

This clone was seen only once. V usage is TRBV27 and J usage is TRBJ2-1, with TRBD2 matching 7 bases. J was trimmed by 9 bases and V by 3 bases; bases with no gene match: 5. The CDR3 has 13 amino acids. Germline CDR1 is MNHEY and CDR2 is SMNVEV (reference sequence). CDR3 in amino acids: CASSLTSRIEQFF. The CDR3 DNA sequence: TGTGCCAGCAGTTTGACTAGCCGTATTGAGCAGTTCTTC.

This rearrangement joins TRBV25-1 to TRBJ1-5; a weak D match, TRBD1 (5 bases). CDR1 MGHDK and CDR2 SYGVNS come from the germline V gene. The V end lost 4 bases, the J end lost 1 base, and 5 bases lay between the germline ends. CDR3 length: 13 amino acids. CDR3 bases: TGTGCCAGCAGTGGGGGCAGCAATCAGCCCCAGCATTTT. It translates to CASSGGSNQPQHF.

The chain joins TRBV9 to TRBJ2-7; D remains ambiguous. The CDR3 contains 14 residues. Trimming removed 0 bases from V and 2 bases from J, with 9 bases in between. CDR1 is SGDLS and CDR2 is YYNGEE in the germline V gene. This CDR3 is CASSVGLGTYEQYF. The CDR3 region has the DNA TGTGCCAGCAGCGTAGGGCTGGGGACCTACGAGCAGTACTTC.

The rearrangement joins TRBV15 to TRBJ1-1, with TRBD1 matching 7 bases. The CDR3 sequence is 16 residues long. Germline trimming cut 0 bases from V and 1 base from J; bases unmatched to any gene: 5. Germline V gene data show CDR1 as LNHNV and CDR2 as YYDKDF (reference sequence). The CDR3 is CATSRDDREANTEAFF. The CDR3 DNA is TGTGCCACCAGCAGAGATGACAGGGAAGCGAACACTGAAGCTTTCTTT.

The V call is TRBV5-1, the J call TRBJ2-2, with 14 bases that match TRBD2. The germline gives CDR1 SGHRS, CDR2 YFSETQ. The V gene end was trimmed by 6 bases and the J gene end by 1 base; junction bases not matched to a gene: 5. The CDR3 contains 17 residues. CDR3 loop: CASNHGTSGGNTGELFF. The CDR3 coding sequence is TGCGCCAGCAACCACGGGACTAGCGGGGGGAACACCGGGGAGCTGTTTTTT. Based on the CDR3 plus reference TRBV5-1 and TRBJ2-2, the full variable domain is KAGVTQTPRYLIKTRGQQVTLSCSPISGHRSVSWYQQTPGQGLQFLFEYFSETQRNKGNFPGRFSGRQFSNSRSEMNVSTLELGDSALYLCASNHGTSGGNTGELFFGEGSRLTVL.

The chain has TRBV5-4 and TRBJ2-7; the match to TRBD2 covers 8 bases. Looked up from germline, CDR1 is SGHNT and CDR2 is YYREEE (reference sequence). The ends lost 4 bases at V and 3 bases at J; junction bases unmatched: 12. This CDR3 contains 16 residues. The CDR3 spells CASSPPPSGSLYEQYF. The CDR3 nucleotides read TGTGCCAGCAGCCCCCCTCCGAGCGGGAGTCTCTACGAGCAGTACTTC.

The chain has TRBV10-3 and TRBJ2-3; 8 nucleotides align to TRBD1. Germline-derived CDR1 and CDR2 are ENHRY and SYGVKD. J was trimmed by 6 bases and V by 2 bases; bases with no gene match: 10. The CDR3 sequence is 16 residues long. CDR3: CAISEPDRGTQDTQYF. CDR3 bases: TGTGCCATCAGTGAGCCTGACAGGGGCACACAGGATACGCAGTATTTT.

This chain joins TRBV7-9 and TRBJ2-1; 7 positions agree with TRBD2. Germline loops: CDR1 SEHNR, CDR2 FQNEAQ (reference sequence). This CDR3 has 16 residues. Germline trimming cut 4 bases from V and 5 bases from J; bases unmatched to any gene: 11. In nucleotides, the CDR3 is TGTGCCAGCAGCTCGAACGGACTAGTGAGGCACAATGAGCAGTTCTTC. Amino acids: CASSSNGLVRHNEQFF.

V usage is TRBV5-6 and J usage is TRBJ1-2; D is undetermined. Germline assignment: CDR1 SGHDT and CDR2 YYEEEE. V lost 3 bases to trimming and J lost 0 bases, with 12 bases between them. The CDR3 is 15 residues long. The CDR3, as DNA: TGTGCCAGCAGCTGGATCAGCGACACTAACTATGGCTACACCTTC. It is translated as CASSWISDTNYGYTF.

The chain carries TRBV19 and TRBJ1-3; D gene ambiguous. CDR3 length: 15 residues. Between the trimmed V and J ends, which lost 8 bases and 3 bases, there was a span of 17 bases. Germline values: CDR1 LNHDA, CDR2 SQIVND (reference sequence). The CDR3 spells CASGHGSLYGNTIYF. The CDR3 DNA reads as TGTGCCAGTGGGCATGGCAGCCTCTATGGAAACACCATATATTTT.

At least ten counts were recorded for this clone. The chain joins TRBV11-3 to TRBJ2-1; weak D call: TRBD2 (7 bases). The ends were cut back, 2 bases at V and 6 bases at J, with 11 bases in the middle. The CDR3 loop spans 14 amino acids. The germline V gene encodes CDR1 SGHNT and CDR2 YENEEA. In nucleotides, the CDR3 is TGTGCCAGCAGCTTACTGAGGGGGGGCAATGAGCAGTTCTTC. It is translated as CASSLLRGGNEQFF.

The rearrangement uses TRBV6-1 and TRBJ1-2; D is unclear. Trimming removed 6 bases at V and 6 bases at J, with 11 bases between. This CDR3 has 12 residues. CDR1 MNHNS and CDR2 SASEGT come from the germline V gene. CDR3 sequence: CASSGPTDGYTF. CDR3 nucleotides: TGTGCCAGCAGCGGACCGACGGATGGCTACACCTTC.

The chain carries TRBV6-6 and TRBJ1-1; 11 bases are shared with TRBD1. CDR1 and CDR2 from the germline V gene are MNHNY and SVGAGI (reference sequence). J gave up 5 bases and V 5 bases, and 4 bases lay outside the gene matches. The CDR3 is 14 residues long. In DNA, the CDR3 is TGTGCCAGCAGTCACGGGACAGGGGGGACTGAAGCTTTCTTT. It is translated as CASSHGTGGTEAFF.

This clone was counted a single time. The V and J genes are TRBV5-1 and TRBJ2-7, with D maybe TRBD1 (6 bases). CDR3 size: 18 residues. The germline gives CDR1 SGHRS, CDR2 YFSETQ. Trimming removed 2 bases from V and 4 bases from J, with 25 bases in between. The CDR3 DNA reads TGCGCCAGCAGCTTCTTAGTGGGCGGACAGCCTAACCGATACGAGCAGTACTTC. It encodes CASSFLVGGQPNRYEQYF.